These T cell receptor beta chains were read from a single sample in a study of blood T cell repertoires in COVID-19. Data came from immunoSEQ multiplex PCR; TCRdb stores just in-frame clones and leaves some out. The sample lists fewer than 350,000 clones, approximately 90% occurring once. Sequenced material: peripheral blood. Receptors originate from a woman aged 25 to 39 with COVID-19, enrolled during active disease. Both conserved end residues are part of each CDR3. For some rows the clone size is stated as once, few or many, or as a class when expanded; others skip it.

v_call	clone_size	cdr3_aa
TRBV19	NA	CASSMEREGRETQYF
TRBV19	NA	CATKRGGKAEAFF
TRBV24-1	NA	CATSDPGLTNEKLFF
TRBV30	NA	CARESGDGTEAFF
TRBV11-2	NA	CASSSDYRGGELFF
TRBV29-1	NA	CSVGGGGSSYEQYF
TRBV5-4	NA	CASSLSVTGETHEQYF
TRBV28	NA	CASSFVRELYEQYF
TRBV29-1	NA	CSVVGLSSYEQYF
TRBV24-1	few	CATSYQGSSSGELFF
TRBV4-1	few	CASSPVRGRERGDTQYF
TRBV9	NA	CASSVVASASSYNEQFF
TRBV19	NA	CASRQSGTGAGNQPQHF
TRBV5-1	NA	CASSFTTGPGNTIYF
TRBV7-9	NA	CASTSGGQGFYEQYF
TRBV6-2/TRBV6-3	NA	CASSSDREIHEQYF
TRBV6-5	once	CASSYSGTGGNYGYTF
TRBV18	NA	CASSPRTDYGYTF
TRBV9	NA	CASSASGGSQETQYF
TRBV28	once	CASLRTMNTEAFF
TRBV10-3	NA	CAISGIRQPGEYGYTF
TRBV11-2	NA	CASTQTSGSSGANVLTF
TRBV9	NA	CASSVAVAGSYNEQFF
TRBV28	NA	CASRGQGARDGYTF
TRBV7-9	NA	CASTLGGASSDGYTF
TRBV21-1	NA	CASSKEAEDYDHEQFF